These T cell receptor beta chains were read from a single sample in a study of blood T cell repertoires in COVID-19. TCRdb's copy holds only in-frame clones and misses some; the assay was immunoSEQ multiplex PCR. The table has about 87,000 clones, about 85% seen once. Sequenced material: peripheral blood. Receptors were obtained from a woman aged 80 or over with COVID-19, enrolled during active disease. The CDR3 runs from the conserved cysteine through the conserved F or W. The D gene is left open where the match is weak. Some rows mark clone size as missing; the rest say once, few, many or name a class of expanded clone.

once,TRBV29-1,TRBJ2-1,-,CSVDPGNYNEQFF,TGCAGCGTTGACCCGGGAAATTACAATGAGCAGTTCTTC
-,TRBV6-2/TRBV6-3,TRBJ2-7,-,CASSYSYREFYF,TGTGCCAGCAGTTACTCTTACAGGGAATTCTACTTC
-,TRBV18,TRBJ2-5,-,CASSVRVFGRGQETQYF,TGTGCCAGCTCAGTACGAGTATTTGGAAGGGGGCAAGAGACCCAGTACTTC
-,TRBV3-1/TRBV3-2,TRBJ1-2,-,CASSPPGRRLDGYTF,TGTGCCAGCAGCCCCCCTGGGAGAAGGCTTGATGGCTACACCTTC
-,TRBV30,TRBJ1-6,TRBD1,CAWRIQGANSPLHF,TGTGCCTGGAGAATACAGGGGGCGAATTCACCCCTCCACTTT
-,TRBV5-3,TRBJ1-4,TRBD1,CARSWVGQDATNEKLFF,TGTGCCAGAAGCTGGGTGGGACAGGACGCAACTAATGAAAAACTGTTTTTT
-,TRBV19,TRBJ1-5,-,CASTGAGRGSNQPQHF,TGTGCCAGTACCGGTGCCGGCCGGGGAAGCAATCAGCCCCAGCATTTT
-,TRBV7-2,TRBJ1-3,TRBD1,CASSLRPGQGSGNTIYF,TGTGCCAGCAGCCTAAGGCCGGGACAGGGGTCGGGAAACACCATATATTTT
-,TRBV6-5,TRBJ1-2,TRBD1,CASRRQGDYGYTF,TGTGCCAGCAGGCGACAGGGTGACTATGGCTACACCTTC
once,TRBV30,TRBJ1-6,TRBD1,CAWMVRGLNSPLHF,TGTGCCTGGATGGTGAGGGGGCTCAATTCACCCCTCCACTTT
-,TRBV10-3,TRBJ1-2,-,CAIRQKENYGYTF,TGTGCCATCAGACAGAAAGAGAACTATGGCTACACCTTC
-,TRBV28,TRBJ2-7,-,CASSLDRVIYEQYF,TGTGCCAGCAGTTTAGACAGAGTTATCTACGAGCAGTACTTC
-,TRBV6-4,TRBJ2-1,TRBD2,CASSELAGGPYNEQFF,TGTGCCAGCAGTGAACTAGCGGGAGGCCCCTACAATGAGCAGTTCTTC
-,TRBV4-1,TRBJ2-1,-,CASSQPNIVSRPRNEQFF,TGCGCCAGCAGCCAACCAAATATTGTCTCGAGGCCCCGAAATGAGCAGTTCTTC
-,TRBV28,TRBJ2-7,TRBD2,CASSAQGSGAVKQYF,TGTGCCAGCAGTGCCCAGGGTAGCGGGGCCGTTAAGCAGTACTTC
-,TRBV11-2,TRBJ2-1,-,CASSSGSSYNEQFF,TGTGCCAGCAGCTCCGGGAGTTCCTACAATGAGCAGTTCTTC
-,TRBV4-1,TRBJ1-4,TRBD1,CASSQERTGREKLFF,TGCGCCAGCAGCCAAGAGAGGACAGGGAGAGAAAAACTGTTTTTT
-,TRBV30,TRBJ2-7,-,CASQTYNEQYF,TGTGCCTCACAGACGTACAACGAGCAGTACTTC